The 20 T cell receptor beta chains reported below all come from one sample, sequenced in a study of OX40 agonist ivuxolimab in advanced cancers. Sequencing was performed with immunoSEQ multiplex PCR; in TCRdb, only in-frame clones are kept and a portion is missing. The sample has about 79,000 clones, over 75% seen once. The specimen comprised CD4+ or CD8+ T cells sorted from blood, sampled in a trial of the OX40 agonist ivuxolimab. Every receptor here comes from an adult with an advanced solid tumor such as melanoma, head and neck, liver or kidney cancer.

The gene calls are TRBV11-2 and TRBJ2-1; D not resolved. V was cut by 0 bases and J by 4 bases, with 4 bases left in between. Germline CDR1 is SGHAT and CDR2 is FQNNGV. The CDR3 spans 13 residues. CDR3 coding DNA: TGTGCCAGCAGCTTAGAAAGGTACAATGAGCAGTTCTTC. The encoded protein is CASSLERYNEQFF.

V usage is TRBV28 and J usage is TRBJ1-1; D unclear. Germline CDR1 reads MDHEN; CDR2 reads SYDVKM. CDR3 length equals 14 residues. Between the trimmed V and J ends, which lost 8 bases and 4 bases, there was a span of 17 bases. The CDR3 here is CASLLPASGTEAFF. CDR3 coding DNA: TGTGCCAGCCTGCTCCCGGCTAGCGGCACTGAAGCTTTCTTT.

The chain recombines TRBV6-6 with TRBJ2-5; 8 bases align to TRBD2. The CDR3 runs 16 residues. With V trimmed by 2 bases and J by 2 bases, 7 bases remained unmatched. In germline, CDR1 is MNHNY, CDR2 SVGAGI (reference sequence). The CDR3 bases are TGTGCCAGCAGTTACAGGCTCGGGACTAGACAAGAGACCCAGTACTTC. It specifies CASSYRLGTRQETQYF.

The chain combines TRBV29-1 with TRBJ1-2; TRBD1 is a possible D gene (6 bases). V was shortened by 1 base and J by 8 bases, with 14 bases between the two germline ends. Germline V gene data show CDR1 as SQVTM and CDR2 as ANQGSEA. The CDR3 is 13 residues long. The CDR3 DNA follows: TGCAGCGTTGAAGCTGTCAGGGGAGAAGGCTACACCTTC. This gives the protein CSVEAVRGEGYTF. Combining the CDR3 with reference TRBV29-1 and TRBJ1-2 gives the whole variable domain SAVISQKPSRDICQRGTSLTIQCQVDSQVTMMFWYRQQPGQSLTLIATANQGSEATYESGFVIDKFPISRPNLTFSTLTVSNMSPEDSSIYLCSVEAVRGEGYTFGSGTRLTVV.

The V gene is TRBV7-6, the J gene TRBJ2-3, with TRBD1 matching over 8 bases. This CDR3 has 16 amino acids. Germline V gene data show CDR1 as SGHVS and CDR2 as FNYEAQ. J was trimmed by 1 base and V by 1 base; bases with no gene match: 4. This CDR3 reads CASSLGTGYGTDTQYF. The CDR3 DNA follows: TGTGCCAGCAGCTTAGGGACAGGGTACGGCACAGATACGCAGTATTTT. Full variable domain (missing parts from reference TRBV7-6 and TRBJ2-3): GAGVSQSPRYKVTKRGQDVALRCDPISGHVSLYWYRQALGQGPEFLTYFNYEAQQDKSGLPNDRFSAERPEGSISTLTIQRTEQRDSAMYRCASSLGTGYGTDTQYFGPGTRLTVL.

The V call is TRBV2, the J call TRBJ2-3, with TRBD2 matching over 8 bases. V shed 0 bases, J shed 6 bases, and the junction held 8 bases outside the gene matches. Germline V gene lookup returns CDR1 SNHLY and CDR2 FYNNEI. This CDR3 has 16 residues. The CDR3 DNA follows: TGTGCCAGCAGTGAAGCCATTGGTGCGGGAGGTGATACGCAGTATTTT. As protein: CASSEAIGAGGDTQYF.

This clone was counted between two and nine times. Here the CDR3 reads CASTPTGTSGYNEQFF. The DNA of the CDR3 is TGCGCCAGCACCCCGACTGGGACTAGCGGATACAATGAGCAGTTCTTC. The chain carries TRBV10-2 and TRBJ2-1, with 11 nucleotides matching TRBD2. The V segment lost 7 bases and the J segment 4 bases; nucleotides outside the gene matches: 9. The CDR3 covers 16 residues. Germline lookup yields CDR1 WSHSY and CDR2 SAAADI.

V gene TRBV6-1 combines with J gene TRBJ2-3, with D hard to call. Germline lookup yields CDR1 MNHNS and CDR2 SASEGT. Trimming pared 2 bases from V and 9 bases from J, leaving 12 bases between. This CDR3 region has 13 residues. The CDR3 bases are TGTGCCAGCAGTGAATCCATAGCCGTGACGCAGTATTTT. As protein: CASSESIAVTQYF.

The CDR3 reads CAISGGQSGANVLTF. The CDR3 nucleotides read TGTGCCATCAGTGGTGGGCAGTCTGGGGCCAACGTCCTGACTTTC. The V gene is TRBV10-3, the J gene TRBJ2-6; D remains ambiguous. V dropped 4 bases and J dropped 1 base, with 8 bases sitting between them. This CDR3 contains 15 residues. The V gene's germline CDR1 is ENHRY and CDR2 SYGVKD.

In its sample, this clone was seen once. V is TRBV5-1 and J is TRBJ2-7; 10 bases align to TRBD2. The CDR3 runs 15 residues. Germline CDR1 is SGHRS and CDR2 is YFSETQ. The V gene end was trimmed by 9 bases and the J gene end by 1 base; junction bases not matched to a gene: 10. The CDR3 here is CAKPILTSGSYEQYF. The CDR3 DNA follows: TGCGCCAAACCAATTCTGACTAGCGGGTCCTACGAGCAGTACTTC. The full variable domain, its missing parts supplied by reference TRBV5-1 and TRBJ2-7, is KAGVTQTPRYLIKTRGQQVTLSCSPISGHRSVSWYQQTPGQGLQFLFEYFSETQRNKGNFPGRFSGRQFSNSRSEMNVSTLELGDSALYLCAKPILTSGSYEQYFGPGTRLTVT.

This clone was seen only a few times. The chain employs TRBV19 and TRBJ2-7, with 11 bases that match TRBD2. CDR1 and CDR2 from the germline V gene are LNHDA and SQIVND (reference sequence). This CDR3 is built from 14 residues. The ends lost 9 bases at V and 6 bases at J; junction bases unmatched: 10. This CDR3 is CASSGTSGAIEQYF. The CDR3 bases are TGTGCCAGCTCCGGGACTAGCGGAGCTATCGAGCAGTACTTC.

This clone came up once. The chain employs TRBV30 and TRBJ2-5; D is perhaps TRBD1 (5 bases). Germline V gene sequence: CDR1 GTSNPN, CDR2 SVGIG (reference sequence). The V end was cut by 4 bases, the J end by 1 base, with 7 bases between. CDR3 length: 12 amino acids. CDR3 region: CAWNQGQETQYF. CDR3 coding DNA: TGTGCCTGGAACCAGGGCCAAGAGACCCAGTACTTC. Using reference TRBV30 and TRBJ2-5 for the parts outside the CDR3, the full variable domain is SQTIHQWPATLVQPVGSPLSLECTVEGTSNPNLYWYRQAAGRGLQLLFYSVGIGQISSEVPQNLSASRPQDRQFILSSKKLLLSDSGFYLCAWNQGQETQYFGPGTRLLVL.

The V and J genes are TRBV21-1 and TRBJ2-2; the D call in the table, TRBD2, was not verified against the DNA. TRBV21-1 is a pseudogene locus. The CDR3 spans 15 residues. CDR3 bases: TGTGCCAGCAGCAAACGGGTACTAGTCACCGGGGAGCTGTTTTTT. Amino acid sequence: CASSKRVLVTGELFF.

The rearrangement uses TRBV27 and TRBJ2-2; maybe TRBD2 (5 bases). Trimming cost V 0 bases and J 4 bases, with 9 bases left between them. CDR1 is MNHEY, CDR2 SMNVEV, per germline (reference sequence). The CDR3 sequence is 15 residues long. For the CDR3, the DNA is TGTGCCAGCAGTTTATCCGCCGGGGTCACCGGGGAGCTGTTTTTT. Amino acids: CASSLSAGVTGELFF.

This clone has just one count. This rearrangement joins TRBV11-2 to TRBJ2-3; D possibly uses TRBD1 or TRBD2 (5 bases each). Per germline, CDR1 SGHAT and CDR2 FQNNGV. V was trimmed by 3 bases and J by 2 bases, leaving 9 bases between them. The CDR3 spans 14 residues. CDR3 protein: CASSFSGTTDTQYF. CDR3 coding DNA: TGTGCCAGCAGCTTCTCCGGGACCACAGATACGCAGTATTTT.

This chain links TRBV5-6 with TRBJ2-3; a possible D gene is TRBD2 (5 bases). Trimming removed 4 bases from V and 5 bases from J, with 17 bases in between. The CDR3 spans 15 residues. The germline gives CDR1 SGHDT, CDR2 YYEEEE. CDR3 sequence: CASSPRWENQDTQYF. CDR3 bases: TGTGCCAGCAGCCCCCGGTGGGAGAATCAAGATACGCAGTATTTT.

The genes are TRBV6-5 and TRBJ2-7, with D tentatively TRBD1 or TRBD2 (5 bases each). CDR3 size: 14 residues. Trimming stripped 5 bases from V and 5 bases from J, with 16 bases between. The germline V gene has CDR1 MNHEY and CDR2 SVGAGI. Here the CDR3 DNA reads TGTGCCAGCAGTGGGGACCCTACCGGGGACGAGCAGTACTTC. It is translated as CASSGDPTGDEQYF.

This clone was detected once. CDR3 nucleotides: TGTGCCAGCAGCGCCGTCGGGGGTGGAAACACCATATATTTT. Its translation: CASSAVGGGNTIYF. The chain recombines TRBV7-6 with TRBJ1-3, with TRBD1 as a possible D gene (5 bases). There are 14 residues in the CDR3. V lost 5 bases and J 3 bases, leaving 11 bases between the germline ends. Germline CDR1 reads SGHVS; CDR2 reads FNYEAQ. Full variable domain (missing parts from reference TRBV7-6 and TRBJ1-3): GAGVSQSPRYKVTKRGQDVALRCDPISGHVSLYWYRQALGQGPEFLTYFNYEAQQDKSGLPNDRFSAERPEGSISTLTIQRTEQRDSAMYRCASSAVGGGNTIYFGEGSWLTVV.

J is TRBJ2-3 and V is TRBV13; 13 bases are shared with TRBD2. The V gene's germline CDR1 is PRHDT and CDR2 FYEKMQ (reference sequence). This CDR3 comprises 16 residues. The V segment lost 5 bases and the J segment 2 bases; nucleotides outside the gene matches: 4. The CDR3 DNA follows: TGTGCCAGCAGCCTTGGACTAGCGGGAGACACAGATACGCAGTATTTT. This codes for CASSLGLAGDTDTQYF.

The chain carries TRBV7-3 and TRBJ2-1, with TRBD2 as a possible D gene (5 bases). CDR1 and CDR2 (germline): SGHTA, FQGTGA. V gave up 5 bases and J gave up 9 bases, with 11 bases separating them. This CDR3 is built from 12 residues. The CDR3 reads CASSVQSGEQFF. The CDR3 DNA follows: TGTGCCAGCAGCGTCCAGAGCGGTGAGCAGTTCTTC.